The rows below give T cell receptor beta chains drawn from one sample of a study of OX40 agonist ivuxolimab in advanced cancers. Generated by immunoSEQ multiplex PCR, the TCRdb table keeps only in-frame clones and is missing some. The sample lists approximately 76,000 clones; 92% were seen once. The sample here was CD4+ or CD8+ T cells sorted from blood, taken in a trial of the OX40 agonist ivuxolimab. The receptor set was obtained from an adult with an advanced solid tumor such as melanoma, head and neck, liver or kidney cancer. The CDR3 runs from the conserved cysteine through the conserved F or W. Fields, in order: D gene, J gene, clone size, V gene, CDR3 DNA, CDR3 protein. A D gene is named only where the DNA matches it firmly. The size of a clone is reported for some rows only, either as once, few or many, or as a class for expanded clones.

TRBD2	TRBJ2-7	.	TRBV5-1	TGCGCCAGCAGCTTCGGGGGGGCCTACGAGCAGTACTTC	CASSFGGAYEQYF
.	TRBJ2-2	.	TRBV6-6	TGTGCCAGCAGTAGCAAGGGGTTTGCCGGGGAGCTGTTTTTT	CASSSKGFAGELFF
.	TRBJ1-1	.	TRBV7-9	TGTGCCAGCAGCTTAGCGCCTGGGGCTGAAGCTTTCTTT	CASSLAPGAEAFF
.	TRBJ2-7	.	TRBV6-5	TGTGCCAGCAGTCCGGGACCCAGATACGAGCAGTACTTC	CASSPGPRYEQYF
TRBD1	TRBJ2-7	.	TRBV19	TGTGCCAGTAGTGCCCGACAGGGTCCCTACGAGCAGTACTTC	CASSARQGPYEQYF
.	TRBJ1-1	.	TRBV12-5	TGTGCTAGTGGTTTGCCAGAACAGGCTCCGGGGACTGAAGCTTTCTTT	CASGLPEQAPGTEAFF
TRBD1	TRBJ2-7	once	TRBV13	TGTGCCAGCAGCTTAAACCCAGGGGGATACGAGCAGTACTTC	CASSLNPGGYEQYF
TRBD1	TRBJ1-2	.	TRBV11-3	TGTGCCAGCAGCTTAGTGGGACAGGCCTCGGAGGGCTACACCTTC	CASSLVGQASEGYTF
.	TRBJ2-7	.	TRBV5-8	TGTGCCAGCAGCTGGGCTGGCCAGAAAAACGAGCAGTACTTC	CASSWAGQKNEQYF
TRBD1	TRBJ1-6	.	TRBV30	TGTGCCTGGAGTGTAGGGACAGGGGCTTCACCCCTCCACTTT	CAWSVGTGASPLHF
.	TRBJ1-1	few	TRBV30	TGTGCCTGGAGTGTAGGTCCGGTCACTGAAGCTTTCTTT	CAWSVGPVTEAFF
.	TRBJ1-1	once	TRBV6-1	TGTGCCAGCAGGCTGGGAGGACCGAACACTGAAGCTTTCTTT	CASRLGGPNTEAFF
.	TRBJ1-1	once	TRBV7-8	TGTGCCAGCAGCTCCCTCCTGGGCACTGAAGCTTTCTTT	CASSSLLGTEAFF
TRBD1	TRBJ2-7	.	TRBV4-1	TGCGCCAGCAGCGATGGGACAGGGGGCCCCTACGAGCAGTACTTC	CASSDGTGGPYEQYF
.	TRBJ2-6	.	TRBV9	TGTGCCAGCAGCGTAGCGCTAGCCCCTAGGGGAGCCAACGTCCTGACTTTC	CASSVALAPRGANVLTF
.	TRBJ2-1	.	TRBV27	TGTGCCAGCAGTTTATCGCTGTCACTCAATGAGCAGTTCTTC	CASSLSLSLNEQFF
TRBD1	TRBJ1-2	once	TRBV6-5	TGTGCCAGCAGTTACGGACAGGAGGGCTACACCTTC	CASSYGQEGYTF
.	TRBJ1-1	.	TRBV2	TGTGCCAGCAGTCAAGACACTCCTGATGAAGCTTTCTTT	CASSQDTPDEAFF
.	TRBJ2-5	.	TRBV27	TGTGCCAGCAGTTTATCGCCGGCGAGGGAGACCCAGTACTTC	CASSLSPARETQYF
.	TRBJ2-7	.	TRBV11-2	TGTGCCAGCAGCCTGTTAAGGGTGTGGGATACTGACGAGCAGTACTTC	CASSLLRVWDTDEQYF
.	TRBJ1-2	few	TRBV27	TGTGCCAGCAGCCCAAAGAGGCAGGGCGGTATCTATGGCTACACCTTC	CASSPKRQGGIYGYTF
.	TRBJ2-5	.	TRBV5-1	TGCGCCAGCAGCTTGGACTTCACCGCGGGGCGACTAGAGACCCAGTACTTC	CASSLDFTAGRLETQYF
.	TRBJ2-7	.	TRBV15	TGTGCCACCAGCACCGTTACGAGGAGGGGGTTCTCCTACGAGCAGTACTTC	CATSTVTRRGFSYEQYF
TRBD2	TRBJ2-5	once	TRBV9	TGTGCCAGCAGCCCTCGCGATAGCGGGGTCGTCGGGGCCCAGTACTTC	CASSPRDSGVVGAQYF
.	TRBJ2-1	.	TRBV2	TGTGCCAGCAGAGGGGGGGATTTCAATGAGCAGTTCTTC	CASRGGDFNEQFF
TRBD1	TRBJ1-4	.	TRBV27	TGTGCCAGCAGTTTTACGCGACAGGGCGGGTTACGTGAAAAACTGTTTTTT	CASSFTRQGGLREKLFF
TRBD1	TRBJ2-7	.	TRBV25-1	TGTGCCAGCAGTGAAGGGACAGGTCGCCGGACCGAGCAGTACTTC	CASSEGTGRRTEQYF
TRBD1	TRBJ1-1	.	TRBV9	TGTGCCAGCAGCGTCCCCGGACAGGGGAACACTGAAGCTTTCTTT	CASSVPGQGNTEAFF
TRBD2	TRBJ2-7	.	TRBV5-1	TGCGCCAGCAGCATCGCGTCCGGGGGGGCTTTCGACGAGCAGTACTTC	CASSIASGGAFDEQYF
TRBD1	TRBJ2-7	.	TRBV13	TGTGCCAGCAGCTCCAGGACAGGGAGCTACGAGCAGTACTTC	CASSSRTGSYEQYF
.	TRBJ1-2	.	TRBV6-5	TGTGCCAGCAGTTACTATCCCGCGGGCAACTATGGCTACACCTTC	CASSYYPAGNYGYTF
TRBD1	TRBJ1-2	.	TRBV29-1	TGCAGCGTGCGGACAGGGGATTATGGCTACACCTTC	CSVRTGDYGYTF
.	TRBJ2-7	.	TRBV7-6	TGTGCCAGCAGCTTAGGCCTTGGCGCGGGGACCTACGAGCAGTACTTC	CASSLGLGAGTYEQYF
.	TRBJ2-2	.	TRBV4-2	TGTGCCAGCAGCCAAGGGCGGGGAGACACCGGGGAGCTGTTTTTT	CASSQGRGDTGELFF
TRBD1	TRBJ2-7	.	TRBV29-1	TGCAGCGTTGGGGGACAGGGGGCAGAATTCTCCTACGAGCAGTACTTC	CSVGGQGAEFSYEQYF
.	TRBJ2-2	.	TRBV27	TGTGCCAGCAGTTTCCTGCCACCCGGGGAGCTGTTTTTT	CASSFLPPGELFF
.	TRBJ1-5	once	TRBV7-9	TGTGCCAGCAGCTTAGGGAGTCAGCCCCAGCATTTT	CASSLGSQPQHF
TRBD1	TRBJ2-7	.	TRBV19	TGTGCCAGTAGTATCGGGACAGGGTTTACCTACGAGCAGTACTTC	CASSIGTGFTYEQYF
.	TRBJ1-1	.	TRBV15	TGTGCCACCAGCAGAGTTTTGGAGGCTGAAGCTTTCTTT	CATSRVLEAEAFF
.	TRBJ2-7	.	TRBV7-9	TGTGCCAGCAGCTTCCCCGTGGGGGCGGGATGGGAGCAGTACTTC	CASSFPVGAGWEQYF
TRBD2	TRBJ2-2	.	TRBV5-6	TGTGCCAGCAGCCCTGGACTAGCGGAGACCTCGAACACCGGGGAGCTGTTTTTT	CASSPGLAETSNTGELFF
TRBD1	TRBJ1-5	.	TRBV6-4	TGTGCCAGCAGTTACTCGACGGACAGGGGAGGTCAGCCCCAGCATTTT	CASSYSTDRGGQPQHF
.	TRBJ2-1	.	TRBV19	TGTGCCAGTAGTATGAACGTATACTCCTACAATGAGCAGTTCTTC	CASSMNVYSYNEQFF
.	TRBJ1-1	.	TRBV5-3	TGTGCCAGAAGCTCGGTGGGGGGCGAGAACACTGAAGCTTTCTTT	CARSSVGGENTEAFF
.	TRBJ1-2	.	TRBV7-9	TGTGCCAGCAGCTTAGCGCTCAAGTATGGCTACACCTTC	CASSLALKYGYTF
TRBD1	TRBJ2-7	.	TRBV29-1	TGCAGCGCCCAAAGTCAGGACAGGGGCTACGAGCAGTACTTC	CSAQSQDRGYEQYF